This T cell receptor (beta chain) was recorded in a study of blood T cell repertoires in COVID-19. Background on the study: Samples representing acute and convalescent COVID-19 were sourced from the United States, Italy and Spain. PBMCs, B-cell-depleted T cells, or T cells were the source of the cDNA or gDNA that made up the material.

Germline values: CDR1 SGHRS, CDR2 YFSETQ. V was pared by 0 bases and J by 4 bases, with 4 bases of the junction left unmatched. This CDR3 spans 15 amino acids. The study drew participants aged about 18 to 89 years from 20 to 30 US areas. This clone was detected once. Authors' processing steps: Reference gene primer amplification gave estimated nucleated cell counts. TCRdb keeps only in-frame clones here, not all; method: immunoSEQ multiplex PCR. V, J and clone size reflect that table, while D and trimming were determined from the DNA. The sample comprises 260,000 or so clones, approximately 90% of which are singletons, and roughly 2.6% rests with the top ten.

The origin of this receptor is a woman in her 30s with acute COVID-19. J is TRBJ1-2 and V is TRBV5-1, with 9 bases aligning to TRBD1. Sequencing used PBMCs or T cells enriched from blood (not recorded which). Written as DNA, the CDR3 is TGCGCCAGCAGCTTGGAACAGGGGGCGGCCTATGGCTACACCTTC. Translating gives CASSLEQGAAYGYTF.